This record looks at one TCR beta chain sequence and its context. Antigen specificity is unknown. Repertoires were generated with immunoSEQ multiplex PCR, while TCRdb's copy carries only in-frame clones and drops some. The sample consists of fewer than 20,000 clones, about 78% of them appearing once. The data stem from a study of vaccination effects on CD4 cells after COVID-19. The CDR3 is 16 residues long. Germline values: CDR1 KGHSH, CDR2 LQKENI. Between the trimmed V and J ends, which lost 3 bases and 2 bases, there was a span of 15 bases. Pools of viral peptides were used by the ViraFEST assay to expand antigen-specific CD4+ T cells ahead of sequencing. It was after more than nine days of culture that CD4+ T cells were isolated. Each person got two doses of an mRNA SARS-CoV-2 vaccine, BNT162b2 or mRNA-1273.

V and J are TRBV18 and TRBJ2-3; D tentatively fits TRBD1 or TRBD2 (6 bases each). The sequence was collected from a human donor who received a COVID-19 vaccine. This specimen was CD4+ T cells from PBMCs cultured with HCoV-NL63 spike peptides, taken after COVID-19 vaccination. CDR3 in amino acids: CASSPGAGPLTDTQYF. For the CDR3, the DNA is TGTGCCAGCTCACCGGGGGCGGGACCTCTCACAGATACGCAGTATTTT.